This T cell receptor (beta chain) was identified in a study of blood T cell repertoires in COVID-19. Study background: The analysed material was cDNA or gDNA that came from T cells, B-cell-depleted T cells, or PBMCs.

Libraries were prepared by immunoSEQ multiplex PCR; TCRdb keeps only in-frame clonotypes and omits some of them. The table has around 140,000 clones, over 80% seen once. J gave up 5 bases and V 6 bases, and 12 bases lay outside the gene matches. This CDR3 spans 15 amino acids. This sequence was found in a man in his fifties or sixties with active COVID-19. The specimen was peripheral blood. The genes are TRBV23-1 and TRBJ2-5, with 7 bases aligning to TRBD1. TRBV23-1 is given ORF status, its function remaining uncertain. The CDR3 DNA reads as TGCGCCAGCAGGGTGGACAGGTTAGGCATCGAGACCCAGTACTTC. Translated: CASRVDRLGIETQYF.